These T cell receptor beta chains were read from a single sample in a study of a mutant IDH1 vaccine in newly diagnosed glioma. The method was immunoSEQ multiplex PCR; TCRdb's version includes in-frame clones alone and lacks a portion of them. This sample has 85,000 to 100,000 clones, with about 80% found just once. The material was PBMCs, obtained from a glioma patient treated with radiotherapy, temozolomide or both. All receptors derive from a man aged 35 to 55 with glioma. Each CDR3 is given with its conserved first and last residue. A D gene is named only where the DNA matches it firmly. A row's size may be missing; if present it is once, few, many or a size class.

j_gene: TRBJ2-7
d_gene: -
abundance: -
v_gene: TRBV2
CDR3aa: CASSVASTYEQYF
CDR3nt: TGTGCCAGCAGTGTGGCTAGTACCTACGAGCAGTACTTC

j_gene: TRBJ2-1
d_gene: TRBD2
abundance: few
v_gene: TRBV15
CDR3aa: CATSRTIAGGSYNEQFF
CDR3nt: TGTGCCACCAGCAGAACCATAGCGGGGGGCTCCTACAATGAGCAGTTCTTC

j_gene: TRBJ2-5
d_gene: -
abundance: -
v_gene: TRBV10-1
CDR3aa: CASSDPGGETQYF
CDR3nt: TGCGCCAGCAGTGACCCGGGTGGTGAGACCCAGTACTTC

j_gene: TRBJ2-1
d_gene: -
abundance: -
v_gene: TRBV6-5
CDR3aa: CASSQPRGEQFF
CDR3nt: TGTGCCAGCAGCCAACCTCGGGGTGAGCAGTTCTTC

j_gene: TRBJ2-1
d_gene: TRBD2
abundance: -
v_gene: TRBV9
CDR3aa: CASSVVGTGHSGRSSYNEQFF
CDR3nt: TGTGCCAGCAGCGTAGTTGGAACAGGGCATAGCGGGAGAAGCTCCTACAATGAGCAGTTCTTC

j_gene: TRBJ1-4
d_gene: -
abundance: -
v_gene: TRBV7-2
CDR3aa: CASSLGAGAGHEKLFF
CDR3nt: TGTGCCAGCAGCTTAGGGGCAGGGGCCGGGCATGAAAAACTGTTTTTT

j_gene: TRBJ2-7
d_gene: -
abundance: few
v_gene: TRBV5-4
CDR3aa: CASSLGPRSYEQYF
CDR3nt: TGTGCCAGCAGCTTGGGCCCTAGATCCTACGAGCAGTACTTC

j_gene: TRBJ2-7
d_gene: TRBD1
abundance: -
v_gene: TRBV19
CDR3aa: CASRPGTGLEQYF
CDR3nt: TGTGCCAGTAGGCCCGGGACAGGGCTCGAGCAGTACTTC

j_gene: TRBJ1-4
d_gene: -
abundance: -
v_gene: TRBV29-1
CDR3aa: CSVREGNEKLFF
CDR3nt: TGCAGCGTTCGAGAGGGGAATGAAAAACTGTTTTTT

j_gene: TRBJ1-2
d_gene: -
abundance: -
v_gene: TRBV4-3
CDR3aa: CASSQDRLGSYGYTF
CDR3nt: TGCGCCAGCAGCCAAGATCGTTTAGGGAGCTATGGCTACACCTTC

j_gene: TRBJ1-1
d_gene: TRBD1
abundance: -
v_gene: TRBV6-4
CDR3aa: CASSPLDRGATEAFF
CDR3nt: TGTGCCAGCAGCCCGCTGGACAGGGGAGCCACTGAAGCTTTCTTT

j_gene: TRBJ2-5
d_gene: -
abundance: -
v_gene: TRBV5-6
CDR3aa: CASRLQGETQYF
CDR3nt: TGTGCCAGCAGATTACAGGGAGAGACCCAGTACTTC

j_gene: TRBJ2-5
d_gene: -
abundance: -
v_gene: TRBV7-9
CDR3aa: CASSLPGGGGETQYF
CDR3nt: TGTGCCAGCAGCCTTCCAGGGGGCGGGGGAGAGACCCAGTACTTC

j_gene: TRBJ2-5
d_gene: -
abundance: few
v_gene: TRBV27
CDR3aa: CASSFGGGETQYF
CDR3nt: TGTGCCAGCAGTTTTGGGGGCGGAGAGACCCAGTACTTC

j_gene: TRBJ1-1
d_gene: TRBD1
abundance: -
v_gene: TRBV6-5
CDR3aa: CASSYSPAGGLAEAFF
CDR3nt: TGTGCCAGCAGTTACTCACCGGCAGGGGGCCTAGCTGAAGCTTTCTTT

j_gene: TRBJ2-3
d_gene: TRBD2
abundance: -
v_gene: TRBV7-3
CDR3aa: CASSPSGSSADTQYF
CDR3nt: TGTGCCAGCAGCCCTAGCGGGAGCTCTGCAGATACGCAGTATTTT

j_gene: TRBJ1-2
d_gene: -
abundance: -
v_gene: TRBV6-1
CDR3aa: CASSEGGGTGLSAIRGYTF
CDR3nt: TGTGCCAGCAGTGAAGGGGGGGGAACAGGGCTCTCGGCGATCCGTGGCTACACCTTC

j_gene: TRBJ2-3
d_gene: -
abundance: -
v_gene: TRBV7-3
CDR3aa: CASSKTPTDTQYF
CDR3nt: TGTGCCAGCAGCAAGACTCCCACAGATACGCAGTATTTT

j_gene: TRBJ2-3
d_gene: TRBD2
abundance: -
v_gene: TRBV9
CDR3aa: CASSPRTSGSSDTQYF
CDR3nt: TGTGCCAGCAGCCCCCGGACTAGCGGGAGTTCAGATACGCAGTATTTT

j_gene: TRBJ2-3
d_gene: -
abundance: -
v_gene: TRBV27
CDR3aa: CASSLLYEKGENTQYF
CDR3nt: TGTGCCAGCAGTTTACTATACGAAAAGGGAGAGAATACGCAGTATTTT

j_gene: TRBJ2-2
d_gene: TRBD2
abundance: -
v_gene: TRBV5-4
CDR3aa: CASSQASGGTGELFF
CDR3nt: TGTGCCAGCAGTCAGGCTAGCGGGGGAACCGGGGAGCTGTTTTTT

j_gene: TRBJ1-5
d_gene: TRBD1
abundance: -
v_gene: TRBV19
CDR3aa: CASSADRDNQPQHF
CDR3nt: TGTGCCAGTAGTGCGGACAGGGACAATCAGCCCCAGCATTTT

j_gene: TRBJ2-7
d_gene: TRBD1
abundance: -
v_gene: TRBV27
CDR3aa: CASSLTGTGYEQYF
CDR3nt: TGTGCCAGCAGTCTCACCGGGACAGGCTACGAGCAGTACTTC

j_gene: TRBJ1-1
d_gene: TRBD1
abundance: -
v_gene: TRBV9
CDR3aa: CASSPGTGNTEAFF
CDR3nt: TGTGCCAGCAGCCCCGGGACAGGGAACACTGAAGCTTTCTTT

j_gene: TRBJ2-1
d_gene: -
abundance: -
v_gene: TRBV11-3
CDR3aa: CASSLSGDNEQFF
CDR3nt: TGTGCCAGCAGCTTATCAGGGGACAATGAGCAGTTCTTC

j_gene: TRBJ2-6
d_gene: -
abundance: few
v_gene: TRBV7-3
CDR3aa: CASSLTLIGSSGANVLTF
CDR3nt: TGTGCCAGCAGCTTAACATTGATTGGGAGCTCTGGGGCCAACGTCCTGACTTTC

j_gene: TRBJ1-3
d_gene: -
abundance: -
v_gene: TRBV2
CDR3aa: CASSEGPRSSGNTIYF
CDR3nt: TGTGCCAGCAGTGAAGGTCCCAGATCCTCTGGAAACACCATATATTTT

j_gene: TRBJ2-5
d_gene: -
abundance: -
v_gene: TRBV5-4
CDR3aa: CASSSGVERGTQYF
CDR3nt: TGTGCCAGCAGCTCCGGGGTCGAGAGGGGGACCCAGTACTTC

j_gene: TRBJ1-5
d_gene: -
abundance: -
v_gene: TRBV19
CDR3aa: CASTMGGERNQPQHF
CDR3nt: TGTGCCAGTACCATGGGTGGGGAACGCAATCAGCCCCAGCATTTT